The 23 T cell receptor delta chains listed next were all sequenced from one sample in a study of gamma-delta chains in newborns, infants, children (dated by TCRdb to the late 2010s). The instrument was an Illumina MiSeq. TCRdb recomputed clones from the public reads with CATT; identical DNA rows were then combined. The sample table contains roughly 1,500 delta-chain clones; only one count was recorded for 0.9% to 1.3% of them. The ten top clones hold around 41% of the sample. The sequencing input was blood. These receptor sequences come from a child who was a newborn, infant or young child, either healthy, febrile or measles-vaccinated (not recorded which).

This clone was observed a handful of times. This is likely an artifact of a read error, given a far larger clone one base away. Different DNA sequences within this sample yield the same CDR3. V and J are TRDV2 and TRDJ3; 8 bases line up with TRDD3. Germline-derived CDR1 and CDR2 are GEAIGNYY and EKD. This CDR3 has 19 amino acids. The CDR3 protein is CACDTAGDSGSWDTRQMFF. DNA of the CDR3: TGTGCCTGTGACACCGCGGGGGATAGTGGGTCCTGGGACACCCGTCAGATGTTTTTC.

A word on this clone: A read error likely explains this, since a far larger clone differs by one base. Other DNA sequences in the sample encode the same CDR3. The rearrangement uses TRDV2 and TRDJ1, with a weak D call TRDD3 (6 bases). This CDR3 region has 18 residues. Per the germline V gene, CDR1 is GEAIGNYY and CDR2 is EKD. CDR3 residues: CACDSLRPVGADTDKLIF. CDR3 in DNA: TGTGCCTGTGACTCACTACGTCCGGTGGGGGCCGACACCGATAAACTCATATTT.

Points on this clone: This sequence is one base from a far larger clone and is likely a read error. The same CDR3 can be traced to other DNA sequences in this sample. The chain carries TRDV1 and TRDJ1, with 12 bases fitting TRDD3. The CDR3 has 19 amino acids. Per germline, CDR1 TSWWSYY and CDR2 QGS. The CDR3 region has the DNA TGTGCTCTTGGGGAACTAGGTACTGGGGGATACTTGTACACCGACAAACTCATCTTT. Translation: CALGELGTGGYLYTDKLIF.

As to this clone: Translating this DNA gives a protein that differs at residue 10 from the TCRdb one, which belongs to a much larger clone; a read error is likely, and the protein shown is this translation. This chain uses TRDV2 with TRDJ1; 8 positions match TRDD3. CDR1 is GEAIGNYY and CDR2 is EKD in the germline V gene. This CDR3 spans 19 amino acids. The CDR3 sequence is CACDTYLEYRGIVSDKPIF. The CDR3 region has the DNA TGTGCCTGTGACACCTATCTCGAGTACCGGGGGATAGTGAGCGATAAACCCATCTTT.

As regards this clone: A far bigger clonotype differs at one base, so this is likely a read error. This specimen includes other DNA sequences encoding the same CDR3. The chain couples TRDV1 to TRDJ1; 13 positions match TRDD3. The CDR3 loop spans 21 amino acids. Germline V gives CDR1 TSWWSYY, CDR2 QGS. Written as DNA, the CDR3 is TGTGCTCTTGGGGAACGGGGACCCTACTGGGGGATACGATGCTACACCGATAAACTCATCTTC. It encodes CALGERGPYWGIRCYTDKLIF.

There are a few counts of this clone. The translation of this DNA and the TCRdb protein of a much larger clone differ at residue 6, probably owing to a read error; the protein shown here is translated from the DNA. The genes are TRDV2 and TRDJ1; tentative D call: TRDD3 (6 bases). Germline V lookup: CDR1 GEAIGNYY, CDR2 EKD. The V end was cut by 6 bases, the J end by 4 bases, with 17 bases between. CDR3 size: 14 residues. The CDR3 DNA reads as TGTGCCTGTTTCTTGGCGGGGGAAATCGATAAACTCATCTTT. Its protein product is CACFLAGEIDKLIF.

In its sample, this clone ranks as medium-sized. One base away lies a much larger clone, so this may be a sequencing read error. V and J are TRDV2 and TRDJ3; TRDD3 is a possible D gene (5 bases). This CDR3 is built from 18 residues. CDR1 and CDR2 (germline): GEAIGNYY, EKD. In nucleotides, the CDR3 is TGTGCCTGTAACACCGTGATGGGGAGATCCTGGGACACCCGACAGATGTTTTTC. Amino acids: CACNTVMGRSWDTRQMFF.

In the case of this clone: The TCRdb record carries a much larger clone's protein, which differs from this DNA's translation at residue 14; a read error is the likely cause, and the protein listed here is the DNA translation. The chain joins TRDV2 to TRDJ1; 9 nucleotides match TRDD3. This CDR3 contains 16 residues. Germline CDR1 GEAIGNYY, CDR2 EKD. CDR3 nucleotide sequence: TGTGCCTGCGACACCTTACTGGGGGACGACACCGATAAAATCATCTTT. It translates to CACDTLLGDDTDKIIF.

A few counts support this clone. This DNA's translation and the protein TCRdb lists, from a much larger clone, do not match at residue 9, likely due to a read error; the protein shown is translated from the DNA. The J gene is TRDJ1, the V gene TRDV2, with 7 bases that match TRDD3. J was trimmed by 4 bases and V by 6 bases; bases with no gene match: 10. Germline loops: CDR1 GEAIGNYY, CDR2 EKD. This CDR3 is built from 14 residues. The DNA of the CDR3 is TGTGCCTGTTTCTTGGTGGGGGAAGTCGATAAACTCATCTTT. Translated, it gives CACFLVGEVDKLIF.

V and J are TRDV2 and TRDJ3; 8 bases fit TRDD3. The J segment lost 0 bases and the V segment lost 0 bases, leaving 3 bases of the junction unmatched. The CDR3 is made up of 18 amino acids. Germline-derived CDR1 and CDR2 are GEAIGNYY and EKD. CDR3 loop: CACDTLGDRSWDTRQMFF. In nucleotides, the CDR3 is TGTGCCTGTGACACCCTGGGGGACCGCTCCTGGGACACCCGACAGATGTTTTTC.

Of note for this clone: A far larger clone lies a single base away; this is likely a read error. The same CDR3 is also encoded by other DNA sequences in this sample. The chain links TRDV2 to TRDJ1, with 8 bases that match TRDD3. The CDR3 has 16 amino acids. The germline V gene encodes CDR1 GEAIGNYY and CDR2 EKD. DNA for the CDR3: TGTGCCTGTGACACCGTTGGGGGATCGGACACTGATAAACTCATCTTT. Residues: CACDTVGGSDTDKLIF.

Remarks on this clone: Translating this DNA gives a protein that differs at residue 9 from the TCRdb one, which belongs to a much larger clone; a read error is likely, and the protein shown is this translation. The CDR3 region has the DNA TGTGCCTGTGACCAAGTTAGCCGGATGGACACCGATAAACTCATCTTT. It yields the protein CACDQVSRMDTDKLIF. The genes are TRDV2 and TRDJ1; D not resolved. Germline V gene data show CDR1 as GEAIGNYY and CDR2 as EKD. Trimming stripped 3 bases from V and 0 bases from J, with 16 bases between. The CDR3 length is 16 residues.

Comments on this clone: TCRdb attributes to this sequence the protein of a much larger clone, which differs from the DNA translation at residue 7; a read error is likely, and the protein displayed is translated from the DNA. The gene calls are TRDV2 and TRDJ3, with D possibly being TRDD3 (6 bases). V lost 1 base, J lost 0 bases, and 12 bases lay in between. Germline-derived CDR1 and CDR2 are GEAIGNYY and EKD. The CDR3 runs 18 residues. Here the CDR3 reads CACDTYRGSSWDTRQMFF. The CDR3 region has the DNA TGTGCCTGTGACACGTACCGGGGGAGCTCCTGGGACACCCGACAGATGTTTTTC.

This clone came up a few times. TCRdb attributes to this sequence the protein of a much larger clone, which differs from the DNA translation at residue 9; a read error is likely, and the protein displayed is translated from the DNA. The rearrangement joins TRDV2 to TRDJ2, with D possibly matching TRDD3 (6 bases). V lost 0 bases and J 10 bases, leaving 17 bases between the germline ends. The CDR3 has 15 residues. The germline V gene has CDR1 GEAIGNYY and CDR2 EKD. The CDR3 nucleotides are TGTGCCTGTGACACCGTGGGGGCCACGGGAGAACAACTCTTCTTT. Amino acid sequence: CACDTVGATGEQLFF.

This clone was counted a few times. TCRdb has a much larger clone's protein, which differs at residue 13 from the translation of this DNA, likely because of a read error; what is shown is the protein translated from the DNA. The CDR3 loop reads CACDKLGDPSYTGKLIF. DNA of the CDR3: TGTGCCTGTGACAAACTGGGGGATCCGTCGTACACCGGTAAACTCATCTTT. This chain joins TRDV2 and TRDJ1; 10 positions match TRDD3. CDR1 is GEAIGNYY, CDR2 EKD, per germline. The CDR3 runs to 17 residues.

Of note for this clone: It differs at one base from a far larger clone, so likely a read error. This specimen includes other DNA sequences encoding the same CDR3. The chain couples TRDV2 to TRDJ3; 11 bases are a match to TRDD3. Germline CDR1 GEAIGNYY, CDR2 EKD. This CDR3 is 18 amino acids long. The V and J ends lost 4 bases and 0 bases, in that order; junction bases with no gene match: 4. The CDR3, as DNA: TGTGCCTGTGATAATACTGGGGGATACTCCTGGGACACCCGACAGATGTTTTTC. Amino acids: CACDNTGGYSWDTRQMFF.

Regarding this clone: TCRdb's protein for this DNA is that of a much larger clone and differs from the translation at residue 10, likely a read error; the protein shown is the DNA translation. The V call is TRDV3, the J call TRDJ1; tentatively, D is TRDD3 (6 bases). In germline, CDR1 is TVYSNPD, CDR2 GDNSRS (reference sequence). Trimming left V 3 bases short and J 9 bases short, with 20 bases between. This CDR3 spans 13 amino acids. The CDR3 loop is CALASLLGLELIF. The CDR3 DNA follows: TGTGCCTTGGCAAGCTTACTGGGCCTGGAACTCATCTTT.

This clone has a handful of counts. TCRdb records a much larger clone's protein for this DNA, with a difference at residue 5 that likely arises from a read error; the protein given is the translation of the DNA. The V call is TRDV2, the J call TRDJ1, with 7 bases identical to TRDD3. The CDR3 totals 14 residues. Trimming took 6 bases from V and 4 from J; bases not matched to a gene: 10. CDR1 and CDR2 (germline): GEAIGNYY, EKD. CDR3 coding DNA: TGTGCCTGTTTCTGGGTGGGGGAAATCGATAAACTCATCTTT. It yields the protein CACFWVGEIDKLIF.

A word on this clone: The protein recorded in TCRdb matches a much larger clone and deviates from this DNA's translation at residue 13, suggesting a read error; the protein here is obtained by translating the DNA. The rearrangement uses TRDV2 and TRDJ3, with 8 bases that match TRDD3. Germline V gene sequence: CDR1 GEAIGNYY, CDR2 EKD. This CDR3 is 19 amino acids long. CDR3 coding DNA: TGTGCCTGTGACACCGCGGGGGATAGTGGGTCCTGGGGCACCCGACAGATGTTTTTC. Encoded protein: CACDTAGDSGSWGTRQMFF.

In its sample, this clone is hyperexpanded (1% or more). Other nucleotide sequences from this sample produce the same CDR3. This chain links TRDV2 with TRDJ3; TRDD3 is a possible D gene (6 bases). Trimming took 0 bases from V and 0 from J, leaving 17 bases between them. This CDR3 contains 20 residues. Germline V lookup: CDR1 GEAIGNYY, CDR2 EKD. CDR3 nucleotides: TGTGCCTGTGACACCGGCTGGGGCCAACCTAGCTCCTGGGACACCCGACAGATGTTTTTC. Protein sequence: CACDTGWGQPSSWDTRQMFF.

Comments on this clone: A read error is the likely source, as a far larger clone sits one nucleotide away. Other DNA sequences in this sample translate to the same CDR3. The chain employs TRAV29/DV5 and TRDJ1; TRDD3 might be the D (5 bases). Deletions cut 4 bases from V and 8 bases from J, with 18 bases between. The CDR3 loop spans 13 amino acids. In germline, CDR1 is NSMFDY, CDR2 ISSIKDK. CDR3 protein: CAACGALRGKLIF. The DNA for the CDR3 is TGTGCAGCATGTGGAGCCCTTAGGGGGAAACTCATCTTT.

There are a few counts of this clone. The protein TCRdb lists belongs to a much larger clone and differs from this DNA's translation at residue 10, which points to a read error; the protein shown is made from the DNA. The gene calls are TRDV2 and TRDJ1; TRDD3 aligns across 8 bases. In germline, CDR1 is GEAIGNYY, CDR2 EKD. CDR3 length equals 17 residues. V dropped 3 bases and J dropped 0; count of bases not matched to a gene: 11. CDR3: CACDEVLGATYTDKLIF. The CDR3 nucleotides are TGTGCCTGTGACGAAGTACTGGGGGCCACGTACACCGATAAACTCATCTTT.

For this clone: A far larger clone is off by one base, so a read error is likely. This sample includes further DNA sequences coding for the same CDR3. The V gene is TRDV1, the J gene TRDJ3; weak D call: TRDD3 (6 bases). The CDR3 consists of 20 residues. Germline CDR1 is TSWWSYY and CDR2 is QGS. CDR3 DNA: TGTGCTCTTGGGGACGACGGGGGTTGGGGATCCTCCTGGGACACCCGGCAGATGTTTTTC. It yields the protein CALGDDGGWGSSWDTRQMFF.